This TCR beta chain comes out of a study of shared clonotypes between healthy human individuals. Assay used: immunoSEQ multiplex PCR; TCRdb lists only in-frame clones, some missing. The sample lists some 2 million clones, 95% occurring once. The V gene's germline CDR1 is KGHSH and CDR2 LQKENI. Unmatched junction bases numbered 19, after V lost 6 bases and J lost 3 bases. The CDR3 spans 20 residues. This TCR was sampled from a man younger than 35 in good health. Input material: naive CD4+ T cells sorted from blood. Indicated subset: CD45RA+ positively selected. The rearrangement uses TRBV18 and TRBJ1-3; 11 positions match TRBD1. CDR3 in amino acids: CASSQTTGTGGIISGNTIYF. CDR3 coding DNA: TGTGCCAGCTCCCAAACAACCGGGACAGGGGGAATCATAAGTGGAAACACCATATATTTT. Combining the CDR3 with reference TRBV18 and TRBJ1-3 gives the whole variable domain NAGVMQNPRHLVRRRGQEARLRCSPMKGHSHVYWYRQLPEEGLKFMVYLQKENIIDESGMPKERFSAEFPKEGPSILRIQQVVRGDSAAYFCASSQTTGTGGIISGNTIYFGEGSWLTVV.